What follows are 14 T cell receptor beta chains derived from one specimen sequenced in a study of T cells in Graves' hyperthyroidism and ophthalmopathy. RNA transcripts served as the template for amplifying TCR beta CDR3 regions. First-round RT-PCR with HTBI primers amplified the TCR CDR3 region. MiXCR was run by TCRdb on the multiplex PCR reads, yielding one entry per CDR3 protein. Of roughly 380,000 distinct CDR3 sequences in the sample, around 14% are singletons; the top ten hold more than 9.5%. Sequenced: blood. These receptors all come from an older woman with Graves' hyperthyroidism.

Concerning this clonotype: A clone one base away is much larger, so this may be a read error. The chain employs TRBV20-1 and TRBJ2-3; 9 bases line up with TRBD2. CDR1 is DFQATT and CDR2 is SNEGSKA in the germline V gene (reference sequence). The CDR3 is 15 amino acids. The CDR3 loop is CGAESSGTYTDTQYF. The CDR3 DNA follows: TGCGGTGCGGAGTCTAGCGGGACTTACACAGATACGCAGTATTTT.

Many counts were recorded for this clonotype. V gene TRBV28 combines with J gene TRBJ2-3, with 7 bases matching TRBD2. After removal of 7 bases from V and 2 bases from J, the junction contained 3 bases not matched to a gene. There are 13 residues in the CDR3. CDR1 MDHEN and CDR2 SYDVKM come from the germline V gene. CDR3 sequence reads: CASMGGTTDTQYF. CDR3 nucleotides: TGTGCCAGCATGGGAGGGACCACAGATACGCAGTATTTT.

This clonotype was counted between two and nine times. This sequence may be a read error, since a much larger clone differs from it by one base. The V gene is TRBV18, the J gene TRBJ2-1; D call uncertain. This CDR3 has 11 amino acids. Per the germline V gene, CDR1 is KGHSH and CDR2 is LQKENI. The CDR3 here is CAGSPNNEQFF. The CDR3 DNA follows: TGTGCCGGCTCACCCAACAATGAGCAGTTCTTC.

In this sample, this clonotype turned up many times. This rearrangement joins TRBV2 to TRBJ1-4, with 7 bases lining up with TRBD1. Germline CDR1 is SNHLY and CDR2 is FYNNEI. CDR3 length equals 13 residues. Unmatched junction bases numbered 7, after V lost 10 bases and J lost 5 bases. The CDR3 DNA reads TGTGCCACCTCCTGGGACAGAAATGAAAAACTGTTTTTT. Residues: CATSWDRNEKLFF.

This chain links TRBV11-2 with TRBJ1-4, with D possibly TRBD1 on 5 matching bases. The V gene lost 6 bases and the J gene lost 8 bases, with 10 bases spanning the gap. In germline, CDR1 is SGHAT, CDR2 FQNNGV. This CDR3 region has 12 residues. Here the CDR3 reads CASSKEGEKLFF. The CDR3 DNA sequence: TGTGCCAGCAGTAAGGAGGGGGAAAAACTGTTTTTT.

Written as DNA, the CDR3 is TGCAGCGTTGCCGCGACAGGGGGCTGGGGGGAGCTGTTTTTT. Amino acid sequence: CSVAATGGWGELFF. The V and J genes are TRBV29-1 and TRBJ2-2, with TRBD1 matching 10 bases. Germline V gene data show CDR1 as SQVTM and CDR2 as ANQGSEA. The CDR3 length is 14 residues. With V trimmed by 4 bases and J by 8 bases, 7 bases remained unmatched.

The table lists this clonotype with many counts. The chain uses TRBV6-1 and TRBJ2-2, with 8 bases that match TRBD1. CDR3 length: 15 amino acids. From germline, CDR1 is MNHNS and CDR2 SASEGT. After removal of 2 bases from V and 7 bases from J, the junction contained 6 bases not matched to a gene. The CDR3 DNA is TGTGCCAGCAGTGAACTGTCAGGGGGCATCGGGGAGCTGTTTTTT. It encodes CASSELSGGIGELFF.

This clonotype was observed many times. This CDR3 reads CASSLMGVNTEAFF. The CDR3, as DNA: TGTGCCAGCAGCTTAATGGGGGTGAACACTGAAGCTTTCTTT. The gene calls are TRBV11-2 and TRBJ1-1; D may be TRBD1 (5 bases). Between the trimmed V and J ends, which lost 2 bases and 0 bases, there was a span of 7 bases. From germline, CDR1 is SGHAT and CDR2 FQNNGV. The CDR3 length is 14 residues.

This clonotype was seen repeatedly, ten times or more. This chain links TRBV12-3 or TRBV12-4 with TRBJ2-4, with D perhaps TRBD2 (6 bases). This CDR3 is 15 amino acids long. The V end lost 2 bases, the J end lost 0 bases, and 8 bases lay between the germline ends. The DNA for the CDR3 is TGTGCCAGCAGTTTATGGGGGGTAGCCAAAAACATTCAGTACTTC. This gives the protein CASSLWGVAKNIQYF.

The chain carries TRBV9 and TRBJ2-5; D is unclear. Germline-derived CDR1 and CDR2 are SGDLS and YYNGEE. The CDR3 covers 13 residues. V was cut by 6 bases and J by 3 bases, with 12 bases left in between. In DNA form, the CDR3 reads TGTGCCAGCACAGTGGGCAACGAAGAGACCCAGTACTTC. Its protein product is CASTVGNEETQYF. Combining the CDR3 with reference TRBV9 and TRBJ2-5 gives the whole variable domain DSGVTQTPKHLITATGQRVTLRCSPRSGDLSVYWYQQSLDQGLQFLIQYYNGEERAKGNILERFSAQQFPDLHSELNLSSLELGDSALYFCASTVGNEETQYFGPGTRLLVL.

The CDR3, as DNA: TGTGCCAGCAGCTTAGAGTACTCTGGAAACACCATATATTTT. This gives the protein CASSLEYSGNTIYF. The genes are TRBV7-2 and TRBJ1-3; no firm D call. Trimming took off 1 base at V and 0 bases at J, with 4 bases between the two ends. The CDR3 covers 14 residues. Germline lookup yields CDR1 SGHTA and CDR2 FQGNSA.

The table lists this clonotype with a few counts. The genes are TRBV27 and TRBJ2-3; D not certain. The germline gives CDR1 MNHEY, CDR2 SMNVEV (reference sequence). Deletions cut 2 bases from V and 0 bases from J, with 9 bases between. The CDR3 is 15 amino acids. This CDR3 reads CASSLAAYSTDTQYF. Here the CDR3 DNA reads TGTGCCAGCAGTTTAGCGGCTTATAGCACAGATACGCAGTATTTT.

The table lists this clonotype with many counts. The rearrangement uses TRBV27 and TRBJ2-1; a possible D gene is TRBD2 (5 bases). CDR1 and CDR2 (germline): MNHEY, SMNVEV (reference sequence). V was pared by 5 bases and J by 5 bases, with 13 bases between. The CDR3 is 14 residues long. CDR3 protein: CASSAAEADNEQFF. The CDR3 DNA follows: TGTGCCAGCAGTGCGGCGGAGGCGGACAATGAGCAGTTCTTC.

This chain uses TRBV5-5 with TRBJ2-7; 7 bases fit TRBD2. This CDR3 region has 16 residues. CDR1 is SGHKS and CDR2 is YYEKEE in the germline V gene (reference sequence). V gave up 0 bases and J gave up 1 base; unmatched junction bases: 7. The CDR3 protein is CASSLAVAGLSYEQYF. The CDR3 nucleotides are TGTGCCAGCAGCTTGGCCGTAGCGGGCTTATCCTACGAGCAGTACTTC.